The rows below give T cell receptor beta chains drawn from one sample of a study of shared clonotypes between healthy human individuals. TCRdb keeps only in-frame clones here, not all; method: immunoSEQ multiplex PCR. The sample has over a million clones, roughly 96% seen once. Material: naive CD4+ T cells sorted from blood. The receptor source for this set is a young man in good health. Both conserved end residues are part of each CDR3. The D gene is left open where the match is weak. Clone size is not always given. Where it is, it says once, few, many or a class for expanded clones.

size: NA; V: TRBV4-3; D: NA; J: TRBJ1-4; DNA: TGCGCCAGCAGCCATTCGGCCGGGGGGGAAAAACTGTTTTTT; CDR3: CASSHSAGGEKLFF
size: once; V: TRBV28; D: NA; J: TRBJ2-1; DNA: TGTGCCAGCAGTTTATTTCCGTACAATGAGCAGTTCTTC; CDR3: CASSLFPYNEQFF
size: NA; V: TRBV2; D: NA; J: TRBJ2-7; DNA: TGTGCCAGCAGTGGCCAGGCCTACCCAGAGTACGAGCAGTACTTC; CDR3: CASSGQAYPEYEQYF
size: NA; V: TRBV4-1; D: NA; J: TRBJ2-7; DNA: TGCGCCAGCAGCCAAGAGCGGGCTAGCTCCTACGAGCAGTACTTC; CDR3: CASSQERASSYEQYF
size: NA; V: TRBV11-2; D: NA; J: TRBJ2-3; DNA: TGTGCCAGCAGCTTAGCGGGACATAGCCCAGATACGCAGTATTTT; CDR3: CASSLAGHSPDTQYF
size: once; V: TRBV5-6; D: NA; J: TRBJ1-4; DNA: TGTGCCAGCAGCTCAACCACAGCGACGGATGAGGAACTGTTTTTT; CDR3: CASSSTTATDEELFF
size: NA; V: TRBV7-2; D: TRBD2; J: TRBJ2-7; DNA: TGTGCCAGCAGCGGGAGGGGACTGGCCTACGAGCAGTACTTC; CDR3: CASSGRGLAYEQYF
size: NA; V: TRBV7-9; D: NA; J: TRBJ2-2; DNA: TGTGCCAGCAGCCCGGGACAGAACACCGGGGAGCTGTTTTTT; CDR3: CASSPGQNTGELFF
size: NA; V: TRBV6-1; D: TRBD1; J: TRBJ1-2; DNA: TGTGCCAGCAGTGTCCATAAAGGGGGCCCCGATGGCTACACCTTC; CDR3: CASSVHKGGPDGYTF
size: NA; V: TRBV18; D: TRBD1; J: TRBJ2-1; DNA: TGTGCCAGCTCACCCCCCAGGGGGCTTGAATACAATGAGCAGTTCTTC; CDR3: CASSPPRGLEYNEQFF
size: NA; V: TRBV5-1; D: TRBD1; J: TRBJ2-7; DNA: TGCGCCAGCAGCTTGGTTGACAGGGATCTGAACTTC; CDR3: CASSLVDRDLNF
size: NA; V: TRBV5-4; D: TRBD1; J: TRBJ2-5; DNA: TGTGCCAGCAGCTTACGACAGGGGGTTCAAGAGACCCAGTACTTC; CDR3: CASSLRQGVQETQYF
size: NA; V: TRBV6-1; D: NA; J: TRBJ2-5; DNA: TGTGCCAGCAGTGGGACCCTGGCCCAAGAGACCCAGTACTTC; CDR3: CASSGTLAQETQYF
size: once; V: TRBV5-1; D: NA; J: TRBJ2-7; DNA: TGCGCCAGCAGAACAGGACGGGAGAGCTCCTACGAGCAGTACTTC; CDR3: CASRTGRESSYEQYF
size: NA; V: TRBV7-6; D: TRBD1; J: TRBJ2-7; DNA: TGTGCCAGCAGCTCCTGGACAGGGGAGTACGAGCAGTACTTC; CDR3: CASSSWTGEYEQYF
size: NA; V: TRBV7-9; D: NA; J: TRBJ2-7; DNA: TGTGCCAGCAGCTTAGGTCCCACCAGCGAGCAGTACTTC; CDR3: CASSLGPTSEQYF
size: NA; V: TRBV7-2; D: NA; J: TRBJ2-1; DNA: TGTGCCAGCAGCTTAAGCGGGACAAGATATGAGCAGTTCTTC; CDR3: CASSLSGTRYEQFF
size: NA; V: TRBV5-1; D: NA; J: TRBJ1-1; DNA: TGCGCCAGCAGCTCTTCCCTAGGGGGGCCCACTGAAGCTTTCTTT; CDR3: CASSSSLGGPTEAFF